This is a list of T cell receptor beta chains from one sample in a study of blood T cell repertoires in COVID-19. Sequencing used immunoSEQ multiplex PCR; TCRdb keeps in-frame clones, though not all of them. This table has about 270,000 clones, around 86% appearing once. The specimen was peripheral blood. The source of these receptors is a man aged 40-50 years with active or convalescent COVID-19. CDR3s include the opening cysteine and the closing phenylalanine or tryptophan. Fields, in order: D gene, J gene, clone size, V gene, CDR3 DNA, CDR3 protein. D genes are given only for firm matches. Part of the rows lack a size; the others show once, few, many or a class for expanded clones.

d_gene: .; j_gene: TRBJ2-7; abundance: .; v_gene: TRBV6-1; CDR3nt: TGTGCCAGCAGTGAAACACAGTCCTACGAGCAGTACTTC; CDR3aa: CASSETQSYEQYF
d_gene: .; j_gene: TRBJ2-3; abundance: .; v_gene: TRBV6-5; CDR3nt: TGTGCCAGCAGCGACTTCACAGATACGCAGTATTTT; CDR3aa: CASSDFTDTQYF
d_gene: TRBD1; j_gene: TRBJ1-2; abundance: .; v_gene: TRBV7-2; CDR3nt: TGTGCCAGCAGCTTACGGACAGGGGGAAACTATGGCTACACCTTC; CDR3aa: CASSLRTGGNYGYTF
d_gene: TRBD2; j_gene: TRBJ2-7; abundance: once; v_gene: TRBV5-6; CDR3nt: TGTGCCAGCAGCCCGCCTAGCGGGAACGAGCAGTACTTC; CDR3aa: CASSPPSGNEQYF
d_gene: .; j_gene: TRBJ1-2; abundance: .; v_gene: TRBV21-1; CDR3nt: TGTGCCAGCAGCAGCCCAGCGGGGGGACAGATTCCCCCTGACTATGGCTACACCTTC; CDR3aa: CASSSPAGGQIPPDYGYTF
d_gene: TRBD2; j_gene: TRBJ2-1; abundance: .; v_gene: TRBV12-3/TRBV12-4; CDR3nt: TGTGCCAGCACCTGGGGACTAAACAATGAGCAGTTCTTC; CDR3aa: CASTWGLNNEQFF
d_gene: TRBD1; j_gene: TRBJ1-4; abundance: .; v_gene: TRBV9; CDR3nt: TGTGCCAGCAGCGGCCGGACAGGCTTTAATGAAAAACTGTTTTTT; CDR3aa: CASSGRTGFNEKLFF
d_gene: TRBD1; j_gene: TRBJ1-5; abundance: few; v_gene: TRBV29-1; CDR3nt: TGCAGCATAGGACAGGGCAATCAGCCCCAGCATTTT; CDR3aa: CSIGQGNQPQHF
d_gene: .; j_gene: TRBJ1-1; abundance: .; v_gene: TRBV10-3; CDR3nt: TGTGCCATCACCGCCGCTGGTGTTGCGGGAACTGAAGCTTTCTTT; CDR3aa: CAITAAGVAGTEAFF
d_gene: .; j_gene: TRBJ2-3; abundance: .; v_gene: TRBV13; CDR3nt: TGTGCCAGCTACGTTAGTAGGGGCCTCACAGATACGCAGTATTTT; CDR3aa: CASYVSRGLTDTQYF